Each of the 2 T cell receptor beta chains below was sequenced from the same sample in a study of cytomegalovirus exposure and HLA in healthy donors. PCR employed 60 Vbeta and 13 Jbeta primers. Some clones are missing from TCRdb's copy, which holds only in-frame ones; the method was immunoSEQ multiplex PCR. The sample has approximately 140,000 clones; 84% are singletons. Sequenced material: PBMCs. Receptors were obtained from a man aged 45 to 65 in good health and CMV-seronegative.

The V gene is TRBV11-2, the J gene TRBJ1-1; D ambiguous. Trimming stripped 6 bases from V and 7 bases from J, with 18 bases between. CDR1 is SGHAT and CDR2 is FQNNGV in the germline V gene. The CDR3 has 14 amino acids. This CDR3 reads CASSFPAGVVEAFF. CDR3 nucleotide sequence: TGTGCCAGCAGTTTTCCCGCCGGAGTTGTTGAAGCTTTCTTT. The variable domain in full, with the rest retrieved from reference TRBV11-2 and TRBJ1-1, is EAGVAQSPRYKIIEKRQSVAFWCNPISGHATLYWYQQILGQGPKLLIQFQNNGVVDDSQLPKDRFSAERLKGVDSTLKIQPAKLEDSAVYLCASSFPAGVVEAFFGQGTRLTVV.

The CDR3: CASILRAGTTEAFF. As DNA, the CDR3 is TGTGCCAGCATCTTGAGGGCAGGAACCACTGAAGCTTTCTTT. The chain recombines TRBV13 with TRBJ1-1, with D unresolved. This CDR3 is 14 amino acids long. CDR1 and CDR2 from the germline V gene are PRHDT and FYEKMQ (reference sequence). Trimming stripped 7 bases from V and 4 bases from J, with 16 bases between.